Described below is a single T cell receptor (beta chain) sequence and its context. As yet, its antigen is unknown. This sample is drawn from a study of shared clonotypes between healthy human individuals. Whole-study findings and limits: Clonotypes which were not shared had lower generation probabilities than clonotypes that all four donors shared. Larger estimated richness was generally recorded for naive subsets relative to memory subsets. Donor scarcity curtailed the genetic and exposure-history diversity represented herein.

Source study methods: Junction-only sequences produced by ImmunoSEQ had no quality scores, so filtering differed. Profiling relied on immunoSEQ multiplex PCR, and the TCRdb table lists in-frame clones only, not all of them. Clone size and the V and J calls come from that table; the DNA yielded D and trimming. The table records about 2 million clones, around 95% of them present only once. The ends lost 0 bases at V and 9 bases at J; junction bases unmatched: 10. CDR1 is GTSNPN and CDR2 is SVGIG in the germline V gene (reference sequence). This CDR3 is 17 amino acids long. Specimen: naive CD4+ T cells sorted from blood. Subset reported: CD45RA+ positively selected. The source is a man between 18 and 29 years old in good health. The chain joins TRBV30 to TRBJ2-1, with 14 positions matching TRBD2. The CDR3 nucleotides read TGTGCCTGGAGTGTTAGGGTGGGACTAGCGGGAGATTCTGAGCAGTTCTTC. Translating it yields CAWSVRVGLAGDSEQFF. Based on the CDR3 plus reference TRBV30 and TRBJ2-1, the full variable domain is SQTIHQWPATLVQPVGSPLSLECTVEGTSNPNLYWYRQAAGRGLQLLFYSVGIGQISSEVPQNLSASRPQDRQFILSSKKLLLSDSGFYLCAWSVRVGLAGDSEQFFGPGTRLTVL.